This TCR beta chain was recorded in a study of cytomegalovirus exposure and HLA in healthy donors. Of note for this clone: Its antigen is as yet unknown.

CDR3 length: 15 residues. Germline V gene lookup returns CDR1 SEHNR and CDR2 FQNEAQ (reference sequence). Trimming took 5 bases from V and 5 from J, leaving 18 bases between them. General study results and limits: In a later analysis, most CMV-associated TCR beta chains appeared HLA-restricted. TCR beta sequences numbering some 17,000 were associated with HLA alleles at 0.05 false discovery rate in a later analysis. Cytomegalovirus status, reportedly, was diagnosed with high specificity and sensitivity by the classifier.

Use of 60 Vbeta and 13 Jbeta primers characterized the PCR. Sequencing used immunoSEQ multiplex PCR; TCRdb keeps in-frame clones, though not all of them. The table has more than 95,000 clones, less than 80% seen once. This chain connects TRBV7-9 to TRBJ1-1; TRBD1 might be the D (6 bases). Sequenced sample: PBMCs. This clonotype was sampled from a woman aged 40 to 50 in good health and CMV-seropositive. The CDR3 bases are TGTGCCAGCAGCCGCAAAACAGGGAAACGTACTGAAGCTTTCTTT. Translated: CASSRKTGKRTEAFF.